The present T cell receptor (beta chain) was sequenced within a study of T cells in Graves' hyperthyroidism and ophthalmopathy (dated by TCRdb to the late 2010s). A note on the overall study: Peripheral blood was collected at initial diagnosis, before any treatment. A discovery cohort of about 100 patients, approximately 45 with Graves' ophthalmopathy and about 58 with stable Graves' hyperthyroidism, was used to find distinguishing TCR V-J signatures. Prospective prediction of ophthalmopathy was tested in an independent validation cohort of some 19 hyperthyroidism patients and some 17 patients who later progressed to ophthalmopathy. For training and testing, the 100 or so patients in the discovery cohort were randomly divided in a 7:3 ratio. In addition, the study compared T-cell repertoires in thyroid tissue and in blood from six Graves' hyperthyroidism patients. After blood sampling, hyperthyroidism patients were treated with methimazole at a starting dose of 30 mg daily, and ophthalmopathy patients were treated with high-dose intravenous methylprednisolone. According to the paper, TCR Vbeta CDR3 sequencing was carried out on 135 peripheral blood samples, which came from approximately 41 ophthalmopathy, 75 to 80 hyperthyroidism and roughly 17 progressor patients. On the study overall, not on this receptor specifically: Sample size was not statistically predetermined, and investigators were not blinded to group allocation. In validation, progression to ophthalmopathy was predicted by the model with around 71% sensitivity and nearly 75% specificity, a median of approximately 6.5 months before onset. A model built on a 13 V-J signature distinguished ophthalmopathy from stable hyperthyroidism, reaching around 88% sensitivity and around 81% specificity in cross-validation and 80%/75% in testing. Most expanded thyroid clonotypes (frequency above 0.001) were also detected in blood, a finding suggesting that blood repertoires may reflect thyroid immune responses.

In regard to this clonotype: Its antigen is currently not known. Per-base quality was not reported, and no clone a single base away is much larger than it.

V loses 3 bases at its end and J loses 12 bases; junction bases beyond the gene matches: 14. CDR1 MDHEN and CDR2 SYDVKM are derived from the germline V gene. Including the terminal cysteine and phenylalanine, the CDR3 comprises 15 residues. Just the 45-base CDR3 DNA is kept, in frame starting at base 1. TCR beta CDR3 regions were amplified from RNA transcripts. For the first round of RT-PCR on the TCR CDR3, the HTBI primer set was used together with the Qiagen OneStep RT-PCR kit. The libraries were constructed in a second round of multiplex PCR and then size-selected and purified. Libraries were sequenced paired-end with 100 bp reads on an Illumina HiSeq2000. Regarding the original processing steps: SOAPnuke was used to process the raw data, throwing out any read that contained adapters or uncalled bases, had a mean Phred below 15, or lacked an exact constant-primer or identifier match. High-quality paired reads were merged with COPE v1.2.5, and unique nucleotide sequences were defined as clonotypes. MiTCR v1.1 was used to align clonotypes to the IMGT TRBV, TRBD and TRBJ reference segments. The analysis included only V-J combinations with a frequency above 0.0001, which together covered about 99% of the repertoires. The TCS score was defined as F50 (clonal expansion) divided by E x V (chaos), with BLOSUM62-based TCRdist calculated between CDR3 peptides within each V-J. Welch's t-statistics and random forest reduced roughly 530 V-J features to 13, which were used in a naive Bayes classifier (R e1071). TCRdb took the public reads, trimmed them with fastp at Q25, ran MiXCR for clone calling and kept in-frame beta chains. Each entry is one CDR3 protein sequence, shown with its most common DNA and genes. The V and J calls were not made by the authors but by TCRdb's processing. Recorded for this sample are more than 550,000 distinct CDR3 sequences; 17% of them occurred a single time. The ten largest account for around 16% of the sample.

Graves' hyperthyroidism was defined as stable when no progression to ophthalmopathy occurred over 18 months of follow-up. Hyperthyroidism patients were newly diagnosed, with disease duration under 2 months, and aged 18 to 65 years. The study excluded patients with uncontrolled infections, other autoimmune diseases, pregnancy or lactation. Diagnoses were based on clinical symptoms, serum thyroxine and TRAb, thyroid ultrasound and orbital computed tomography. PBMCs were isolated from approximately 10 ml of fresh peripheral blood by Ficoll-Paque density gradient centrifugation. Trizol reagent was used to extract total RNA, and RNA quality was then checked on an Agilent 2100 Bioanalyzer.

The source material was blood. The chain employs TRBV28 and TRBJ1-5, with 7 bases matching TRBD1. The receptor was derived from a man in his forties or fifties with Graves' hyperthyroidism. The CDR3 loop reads CASSFGDRRSRLQHF. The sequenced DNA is TGTGCCAGCAGTTTCGGGGACAGACGAAGTAGGCTCCAGCATTTT.